The subject of this entry is one TCR beta chain. Its antigen is currently unknown. The data derive from a study of shared clonotypes between healthy human individuals. Study results and limitations: When naive CD4 clonotypes were compared across a few donors, 5% to 5.5% were shared.

V was pared by 5 bases and J by 8 bases, with 6 bases of the junction left unmatched. This CDR3 comprises 13 residues. Germline V gene sequence: CDR1 PRHDT, CDR2 FYEKMQ (reference sequence). Once extracted for a subset, genomic DNA was divided evenly among several immunoSEQ plates. Measured with immunoSEQ multiplex PCR; TCRdb has only the in-frame clones, and not every one. The sample lists over 1.5 million clones; approximately 98% were seen once. Sequencing input: naive CD4+ T cells sorted from blood. As to subset: CD45RA+ positively selected. The rearrangement joins TRBV13 to TRBJ2-1; TRBD2 agrees at 7 bases. This clonotype was sampled from a man younger than 45 in good health. The CDR3 spells CASSGLGAYEQFF. As DNA, the CDR3 is TGTGCCAGCAGCGGACTAGGGGCCTATGAGCAGTTCTTC.